These 11 T cell receptor beta chains were all obtained from the same sample, sequenced in a study of cytomegalovirus exposure and HLA in healthy donors. Generated by immunoSEQ multiplex PCR, the TCRdb table keeps only in-frame clones and is missing some. There are roughly 150,000 clones in the sample; about nine tenths occur only once, and 0.6% to 0.8% lies in the top ten. Sequencing used PBMCs. All receptors derive from a man younger than 35 in good health and CMV-seronegative.

The rearrangement links TRBV12-2 to TRBJ2-7; the table's D call TRBD2 went unverified against the DNA. TRBV12-2 is shown as a pseudogene. The CDR3 runs 15 residues. The CDR3: CASRPTLAGEYEQYV. CDR3 bases: TGTGCAAGTCGCCCCACACTAGCGGGAGAGTACGAGCAGTACGTC.

Concerning this clone: Other DNA sequences from this sample encode an identical CDR3 as well. The V and J genes are TRBV27 and TRBJ1-3; 9 bases map to TRBD1. The CDR3 is made up of 15 amino acids. Germline V CDR1 and CDR2: MNHEY, SMNVEV (reference sequence). Losses at the gene ends were 4 bases for V and 4 bases for J; bases not matched to a gene: 5. CDR3 in DNA: TGTGCCAGCAGTTCAACAGGGGGCTCGGGAAACACCATATATTTT. This codes for CASSSTGGSGNTIYF.

This sequence joins TRBV6-6 and TRBJ1-1; 9 positions match TRBD1. In germline, CDR1 is MNHNY, CDR2 SVGAGI (reference sequence). The J segment lost 6 bases and the V segment lost 5 bases, leaving 7 bases of the junction unmatched. This CDR3 comprises 14 residues. CDR3 protein: CASSQTTGGSEAFF. CDR3 nucleotides: TGTGCCAGCAGTCAAACGACAGGGGGGTCTGAAGCTTTCTTT.

Note on this clone: This specimen includes other DNA sequences encoding the same CDR3. The V call is TRBV6-1, the J call TRBJ2-5; no firm D call. Trimming took 3 bases from V and 0 from J, leaving 5 bases between them. This CDR3 has 13 amino acids. Germline CDR1 is MNHNS and CDR2 is SASEGT. In nucleotides, the CDR3 is TGTGCCAGCAGTGACAGGTACCAAGAGACCCAGTACTTC. This codes for CASSDRYQETQYF.

CDR3 sequence reads: CASSILATNEQFF. In DNA, the CDR3 is TGTGCCAGTAGTATTTTGGCGACTAATGAGCAGTTCTTC. V is TRBV19 and J is TRBJ2-1; unclear D gene. The CDR3 is 13 amino acids. V was trimmed by 3 bases and J by 7 bases, leaving 10 bases between them. From germline, CDR1 is LNHDA and CDR2 SQIVND (reference sequence).

This chain connects TRBV18 to TRBJ2-5; a possible D gene is TRBD1 (5 bases). Trimming pared 5 bases from V and 3 bases from J, leaving 10 bases between. The CDR3 extends over 13 amino acids. The germline gives CDR1 KGHSH, CDR2 LQKENI. The DNA for the CDR3 is TGTGCCAGCTCATCCAGGGCGGAAGAGACCCAGTACTTC. This encodes CASSSRAEETQYF.

This chain links TRBV6-6 with TRBJ1-3, with TRBD1 as a possible D gene (6 bases). The V gene lost 6 bases and the J gene lost 3 bases, with 9 bases spanning the gap. CDR3 length: 13 residues. Germline CDR1 and CDR2: MNHNY and SVGAGI (reference sequence). CDR3 residues: CASRGQIGNTIYF. DNA of the CDR3: TGTGCCAGCAGGGGACAAATTGGAAACACCATATATTTT.

The rearrangement uses TRBV6-1 and TRBJ2-1, with 10 bases lining up with TRBD2. The CDR3 has 17 amino acids. Germline V gene data show CDR1 as MNHNS and CDR2 as SASEGT. The V gene end was trimmed by 4 bases and the J gene end by 7 bases; junction bases not matched to a gene: 13. The CDR3 is CASSARPDSGRTNEQFF. The CDR3 DNA reads TGTGCCAGCAGTGCCCGCCCGGATAGCGGGAGGACTAATGAGCAGTTCTTC.

The V gene is TRBV5-1, the J gene TRBJ2-3; 10 positions agree with TRBD2. CDR1 SGHRS and CDR2 YFSETQ come from the germline V gene. With V trimmed by 4 bases and J by 6 bases, 17 bases remained unmatched. The CDR3 sequence is 18 residues long. The DNA for the CDR3 is TGCGCCAGCAGCGCCGAGAGAGGAGGACTAGCGGTCCGCGATACGCAGTATTTT. It encodes CASSAERGGLAVRDTQYF. The whole variable domain, remainder taken from reference TRBV5-1 and TRBJ2-3, is KAGVTQTPRYLIKTRGQQVTLSCSPISGHRSVSWYQQTPGQGLQFLFEYFSETQRNKGNFPGRFSGRQFSNSRSEMNVSTLELGDSALYLCASSAERGGLAVRDTQYFGPGTRLTVL.

The chain combines TRBV15 with TRBJ1-5; 7 bases are a match to TRBD1. Per germline, CDR1 LNHNV and CDR2 YYDKDF (reference sequence). The junction had 8 bases not matched to a gene; V was cut back by 1 base and J by 2 bases. This CDR3 contains 17 residues. The CDR3 loop is CATSRAYRDRRNQPQHF. CDR3 in DNA: TGTGCCACCAGCAGAGCATACCGGGACAGACGCAATCAGCCCCAGCATTTT.

The rearrangement joins TRBV6-6 to TRBJ2-5, with 11 positions matching TRBD2. The CDR3 is 15 residues long. Unmatched junction bases numbered 8, after V lost 8 bases and J lost 3 bases. In germline, CDR1 is MNHNY, CDR2 SVGAGI (reference sequence). The chain's CDR3 is CASYTPGLAEETQYF. The CDR3 DNA reads as TGTGCCAGCTACACCCCGGGACTAGCGGAAGAGACCCAGTACTTC.